This is a list of T cell receptor beta chains from one sample in a study of blood T cells in healthy people across ages. In TCRdb, the 5' RACE reads were re-called with MiXCR into one record per CDR3 protein. This sample has over 1,300,000 distinct CDR3 sequences, with approximately 59% found just once. The sequenced material came from blood. The receptor set was obtained from a man younger than 35 in good health. The CDR3 runs from the conserved cysteine through the conserved F or W.

V,J,CDR3
TRBV5-6,TRBJ2-1,CASSPPPLAGGMIEQFF
TRBV25-1,TRBJ1-6,CASSGGENSPLHF
TRBV25-1,TRBJ1-1,CASSEWTGKNTEAFF
TRBV4-3,TRBJ2-1,CASSHRLAGGYEQFF
TRBV29-1,TRBJ2-7,CSVEAPSTGHYEQYF
TRBV7-2,TRBJ2-6,CASSLGEYSGANVLTF
TRBV4-3,TRBJ2-3,CASSQVDLAGDTQYF
TRBV27,TRBJ1-2,CASSLGGPNGYTF
TRBV4-1,TRBJ2-2,CASSQEASVTGELFF
TRBV12-3/TRBV12-4,TRBJ2-1,CASSFSVAPDNEQFF
TRBV5-5,TRBJ1-4,CASSSDSYKNEKLFF
TRBV3-1,.,CASSPTPLARETQYF
TRBV28,TRBJ2-4,CASSQREYANIQYF
TRBV9,TRBJ1-6,CARTGRNSPLHF
TRBV25-1,TRBJ2-7,CASSETSGITYEQYF
TRBV12-3/TRBV12-4,.,CASSFSTGYNEQYF
TRBV20-1,TRBJ1-2,CSARDAGQGIFGYTF
TRBV12-3/TRBV12-4,TRBJ1-2,CASSPLEAGGYDGYTF
TRBV29-1,TRBJ1-2,CSVGTGDRYGYTF
TRBV12-3/TRBV12-4,TRBJ2-7,CASSGTSGVYEQYF
TRBV20-1,TRBJ1-4,CSARGPGLGNEKLFF
TRBV7-9,TRBJ2-1,CASRDWISYEQFF
TRBV29-1,TRBJ2-5,CSIARSETQYF
TRBV6-6,TRBJ1-6,CASSYSLRSPLHF
TRBV4-1,TRBJ1-1,CASSQAPTGNTEAFF
TRBV29-1,.,CSVEVGSGSYGQYF
TRBV3-1,TRBJ2-3,CASSQDHTDTQYF
TRBV4-1,TRBJ2-2,CASSQLQGIGELFF
TRBV12-3/TRBV12-4,TRBJ2-1,CASSLARINEQFF
TRBV20-1,TRBJ2-1,CSARAVTSNEQFF
TRBV10-3,TRBJ1-1,CAISEDRATEAFF
TRBV11-2,TRBJ2-7,CASSLAFEGSYEQYF
TRBV6-6,TRBJ1-2,CASSHGPVNGYTF
TRBV2,TRBJ2-1,CASSEEGQGAGEQFF
TRBV6-6,TRBJ1-2,CASSYSKGSNYGYTF
TRBV7-2,TRBJ2-3,CASRYSGDTQYF
TRBV13,TRBJ2-3,CASSLVPARTDTQYF
TRBV5-1,.,CASSLRQETYEQYF
TRBV10-3,TRBJ2-5,CASSMGQGETQYF
TRBV2,TRBJ2-5,CASRLTSGEETQYF
TRBV5-5,TRBJ2-6,CASSLVRQSSGANVLTF
TRBV2,TRBJ2-3,CANAGGEKDTQYF
TRBV7-9,TRBJ1-2,CASSTWGTTYGYTF
TRBV6-2/TRBV6-3,TRBJ1-2,CASSSGQGAYYGYTF
TRBV7-9,TRBJ1-6,CASSPSSGGNSPLHF
TRBV20-1,TRBJ2-7,CSATGTAYEQYF
TRBV20-1,TRBJ2-2,CSARGLAGNTGELFF
TRBV12-3/TRBV12-4,.,CASSLGRVPEQYF
TRBV28,TRBJ1-2,CASRDGPNYGYTF
TRBV6-2/TRBV6-3,TRBJ2-3,CASVAGGLDTQYF
TRBV11-1,TRBJ2-2,CASSQAWDTGELFF